This T cell receptor (beta chain) is from a study of blood T cell repertoires in COVID-19. Within 2 weeks of study entry, exposed participants had contacted a PCR-confirmed or clinician-diagnosed COVID-19 case. Under the authors' procedure: Estimation of nucleated cell counts was performed using reference gene primer amplification. TCRdb's table, derived via immunoSEQ multiplex PCR, lists solely in-frame clones and lacks some. V and J calls and clone size are copied from that table; D and trimming were computed from the DNA. The table has 360,000 or so clones, approximately 91% seen once. CDR1 KGHSH and CDR2 LQKENI come from the germline V gene. The CDR3 consists of 15 residues. V trimming: 2 bases; J trimming: 4 bases; junction bases outside the gene matches: 5.

J is TRBJ1-2 and V is TRBV18, with TRBD1 matching over 9 bases. The sequence came from a woman aged 25-40 years who had been exposed to COVID-19. The specimen sequenced was PBMCs or T cells enriched from blood (not recorded which). CDR3: CASSPGTGLIYGYTF. In DNA form, the CDR3 reads TGTGCCAGCTCACCAGGGACAGGGCTCATCTATGGCTACACCTTC. Combining the CDR3 with reference TRBV18 and TRBJ1-2 gives the whole variable domain NAGVMQNPRHLVRRRGQEARLRCSPMKGHSHVYWYRQLPEEGLKFMVYLQKENIIDESGMPKERFSAEFPKEGPSILRIQQVVRGDSAAYFCASSPGTGLIYGYTFGSGTRLTVV.